This T cell receptor (beta chain) derives from a study of T-cell memory formation after mild COVID-19. TCRdb fed the 5' RACE reads into MiXCR, producing one record per CDR3 protein. The repertoire includes 190,000 or so distinct CDR3 sequences, under 30% of them detected once, and about an eighth sits in the top ten. This CDR3 spans 15 amino acids. With 0 bases removed from V and 4 bases from J, the gap between germline ends came to 11 bases. Per germline, CDR1 MNHGY and CDR2 SVAAGI. This clonotype was obtained from an adult woman who had mild COVID-19 (a few samples of this study predate the infection). Cell type and time point are not known. The rearrangement uses TRBV6-9 and TRBJ2-3; no clear D. The sequenced sample was PBMCs or a T cell subset sorted from them (not recorded which). The CDR3 nucleotides are TGTGCCAGCAGTTATTCGGGGTGGCCTTCAGATACGCAGTATTTT. Protein: CASSYSGWPSDTQYF.